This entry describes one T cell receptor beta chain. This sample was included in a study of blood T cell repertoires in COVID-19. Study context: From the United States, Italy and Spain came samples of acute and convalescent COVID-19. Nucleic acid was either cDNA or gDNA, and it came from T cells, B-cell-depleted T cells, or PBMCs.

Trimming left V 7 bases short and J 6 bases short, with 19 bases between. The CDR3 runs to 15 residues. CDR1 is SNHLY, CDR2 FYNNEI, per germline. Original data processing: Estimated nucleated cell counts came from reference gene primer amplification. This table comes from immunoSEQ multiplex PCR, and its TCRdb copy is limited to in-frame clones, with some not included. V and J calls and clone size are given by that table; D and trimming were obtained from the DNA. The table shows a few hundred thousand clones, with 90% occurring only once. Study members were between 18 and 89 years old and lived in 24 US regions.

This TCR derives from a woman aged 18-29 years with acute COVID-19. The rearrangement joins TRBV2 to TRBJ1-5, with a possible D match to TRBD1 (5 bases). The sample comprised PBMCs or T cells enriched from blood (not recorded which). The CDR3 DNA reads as TGTGCCAGCAACCACGGTCAGGGAAGTCCTCAGCCCCAGCATTTT. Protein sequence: CASNHGQGSPQPQHF.